The TCR beta chain under discussion was sequenced for a study of technical replicates of blood from a handful of donors (dated by TCRdb to about 2017). The library was produced with the immunoSEQ multiplex PCR assay. Sourced from immuneACCESS, this table was stored by TCRdb with only in-frame sequences that have V and J called. A share of the clones is absent; for the studies checked, an unresolved V gene accounts for under half, and the remainder has no known explanation. In all, the sample holds nearly 70,000 clones, and about 90% of those were seen once. Together, the top ten hold 0.3% to 0.4% of the sample. A remark on this clone: The antigen it recognizes is unknown. No base quality values were provided; no much bigger clone lies one nucleotide off.

Sequencing was carried out using T cells isolated from PBMCs. The receptor was derived from a human donor in good health.

In nucleotides, the sequence is TGTGCCAGCAGTCAGGGGCCGTATCAGCCCCAGCATTTT. The translation is CASSQGPYQPQHF. The rearrangement combines TRBV27 with TRBJ1-5, with a weak D call of TRBD1 (6 bases match). Inclusive of the bounding cysteine and phenylalanine, the CDR3 is 13 residues long. Left in the record is the CDR3 DNA by itself, 39 bases read in frame from the first base. CDR1 and CDR2, per the germline V gene (reference sequence), are MNHEY and SMNVEV. Deletion took 5 bases off V and 5 bases off J, with a span of 10 bases between the germline ends.